These 9 T cell receptor beta chains were sequenced from one sample in a study of blood T cell repertoires in COVID-19. Generated by immunoSEQ multiplex PCR, the TCRdb table keeps only in-frame clones and is missing some. The sample lists about 320,000 clones, about 85% occurring once. Sequencing input: PBMCs or T cells enriched from blood (not recorded which). These receptors were obtained from a woman aged 25 to 39 who had been exposed to COVID-19.

CDR3 in amino acids: CASLAKQGGQAFF. CDR3 nucleotides: TGCGCCAGCTTGGCGAAACAGGGGGGTCAAGCTTTCTTT. The chain joins TRBV4-1 to TRBJ1-1; 8 nucleotides line up with TRBD1. The CDR3 length is 13 residues. J lost 9 bases, V lost 8 bases, and 11 bases had no gene match. Per germline, CDR1 MGHRA and CDR2 YSYEKL.

The chain recombines TRBV7-2 with TRBJ1-5, with TRBD1 identical over 8 bases. There are 15 residues in the CDR3. Per germline, CDR1 SGHTA and CDR2 FQGNSA. V lost 1 base, J lost 1 base, and 0 bases stayed unmatched. The CDR3 sequence: CASSLGTGSNQPQHF. DNA for the CDR3: TGTGCCAGCAGCTTAGGGACAGGGAGCAATCAGCCCCAGCATTTT.

This clone occurred a few times. The chain is built from TRBV5-1 and TRBJ1-3; possible D gene TRBD1, 6 bases. The ends were cut back, 5 bases at V and 5 bases at J, with 23 bases in the middle. From germline, CDR1 is SGHRS and CDR2 YFSETQ. The CDR3 extends over 17 amino acids. As DNA, the CDR3 is TGCGCCAGCAGATTAAACCCTCAGGGGTCCGGTAGAAACACCATATATTTT. Protein sequence: CASRLNPQGSGRNTIYF.

V is TRBV3-1 (or the pseudogene TRBV3-2) and J is TRBJ2-1; D might be TRBD2 (6 bases). CDR1 is LGHDT and CDR2 is YNNKEL in the germline V gene (reference sequence). CDR3 length: 16 amino acids. Trimming pared 6 bases from V and 0 bases from J, leaving 15 bases between. The CDR3 protein is CASRGERGGSYNEQFF. CDR3 DNA: TGTGCCAGCAGGGGGGAGAGGGGAGGCTCCTACAATGAGCAGTTCTTC.

This clone showed up just a few times. This sequence joins TRBV7-9 and TRBJ2-1; D is possibly TRBD2 (5 bases). This CDR3 spans 16 amino acids. CDR1 and CDR2 (germline): SEHNR, FQNEAQ (reference sequence). With 1 base removed from V and 9 bases from J, the gap between germline ends came to 19 bases. CDR3 DNA sequence: TGTGCCAGCAGCTTAGACGTAGGAGTTGAGGCGGGTGAGCAGTTCTTC. It translates to CASSLDVGVEAGEQFF.

This clone was counted a single time. The chain has TRBV4-1 and TRBJ2-7; 9 nucleotides line up with TRBD2. The CDR3 loop spans 17 amino acids. Trimming cost V 4 bases and J 6 bases; bases outside gene matches: 16. Germline assignment: CDR1 MGHRA and CDR2 YSYEKL. The CDR3 bases are TGCGCCAGCAGCCTTTCCTTAGGAGCGGGAGGACGTAGCGAGCAGTACTTC. Its translation is CASSLSLGAGGRSEQYF.

CDR3 nucleotides: TGCGCCAGCAGCCAAGAGCCCCCTATGACATGGCGGGGCTCAGGAAACACCATATATTTT. This codes for CASSQEPPMTWRGSGNTIYF. V gene TRBV4-1 combines with J gene TRBJ1-3; tentatively, D is TRBD1 (5 bases). Germline CDR1 and CDR2: MGHRA and YSYEKL. The V end lost 0 bases, the J end lost 4 bases, and 25 bases lay between the germline ends. The CDR3 extends over 20 amino acids.

The rearrangement uses TRBV5-6 and TRBJ1-2; the D gene is possibly TRBD1 (5 bases). V lost 0 bases to trimming and J lost 6 bases, with 15 bases between them. Looked up from germline, CDR1 is SGHDT and CDR2 is YYEEEE. CDR3 length: 15 amino acids. The CDR3 loop is CASSLATGRIDGYTF. Here the CDR3 DNA reads TGTGCCAGCAGCTTGGCCACAGGTAGAATTGATGGCTACACCTTC.

This chain links TRBV28 with TRBJ1-3, with TRBD1 matching over 10 bases. The J segment lost 4 bases and the V segment lost 4 bases, leaving 7 bases of the junction unmatched. The CDR3 extends over 16 amino acids. Looked up from germline, CDR1 is MDHEN and CDR2 is SYDVKM. The CDR3 protein is CASSSDGQGGGNTIYF. CDR3 nucleotides: TGTGCCAGCAGTTCAGACGGACAGGGGGGCGGAAACACCATATATTTT.